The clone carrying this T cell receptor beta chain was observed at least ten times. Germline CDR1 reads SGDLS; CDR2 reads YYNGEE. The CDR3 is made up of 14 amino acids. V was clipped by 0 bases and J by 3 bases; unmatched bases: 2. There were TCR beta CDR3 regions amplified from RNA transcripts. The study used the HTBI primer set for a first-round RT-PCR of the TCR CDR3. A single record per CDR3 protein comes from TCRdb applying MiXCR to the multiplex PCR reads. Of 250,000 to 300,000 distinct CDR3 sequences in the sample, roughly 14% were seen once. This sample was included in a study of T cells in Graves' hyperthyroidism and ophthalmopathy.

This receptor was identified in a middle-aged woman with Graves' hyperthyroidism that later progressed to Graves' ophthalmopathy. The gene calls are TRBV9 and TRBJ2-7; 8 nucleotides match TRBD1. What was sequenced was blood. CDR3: CASSVGGTGYEQYF. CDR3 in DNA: TGTGCCAGCAGCGTAGGAGGGACAGGCTACGAGCAGTACTTC.